This T cell receptor (beta chain) is from a study of OX40 agonist ivuxolimab in advanced cancers. Whole-study context: Administration of intravenous ivuxolimab to patients occurred every 2 weeks at 0.01 to 10 mg/kg. Three patients had partial responses: one hepatocellular carcinoma, two cutaneous melanoma.

About this clone: Mismatch with germline at one junction end may stem from a read error.

This table comes from immunoSEQ multiplex PCR, and its TCRdb copy is limited to in-frame clones, with some not included. The sample lists 20,000 to 25,000 clones, under 95% occurring once. Per germline, CDR1 SSHAT and CDR2 FNYEAQ (reference sequence). This CDR3 comprises 17 residues. Sample: CD4+ or CD8+ T cells sorted from blood, taken in a trial of the OX40 agonist ivuxolimab. This TCR derives from an adult with an advanced solid tumor such as melanoma, head and neck, liver or kidney cancer. This chain joins TRBV7-7 and TRBJ2-2; D possibly corresponds to TRBD2 (6 bases). Here the CDR3 DNA reads TGTGCTAGCAGCCGAACGGGAGTTGCAGCGGCGGCCGGGGAGCTGTTTTTT. As protein: CASSRTGVAAAAGELFF.